This T cell receptor (beta chain) was documented in a study of blood T cell repertoires in COVID-19. The wider study: From the United States, Italy and Spain came samples of acute and convalescent COVID-19. T cells, B-cell-depleted T cells, or PBMCs provided the cDNA or gDNA that served as material.

Germline V gene lookup returns CDR1 SGHRS and CDR2 YFSETQ. The CDR3 contains 15 residues. V shed 0 bases, J shed 8 bases, and the junction held 3 bases outside the gene matches. Study processing details: Amplification with reference gene primers provided the estimates of nucleated cell counts. The data were produced by immunoSEQ multiplex PCR, yet TCRdb's version contains in-frame clones alone and is incomplete. The V and J calls and clone size come from that table; D and trimming were worked out from the DNA. The data show 150,000 to 200,000 clones, approximately 85% seen once. The rearrangement uses TRBV5-1 and TRBJ2-1; 12 bases match TRBD1. The clonotype was recovered from a woman aged 55-69 years with acute or convalescent COVID-19. Material for sequencing was peripheral blood. CDR3 nucleotides: TGCGCCAGCAGCTTGGAGGGACAGGGGGCAGATGAGCAGTTCTTC. Translating gives CASSLEGQGADEQFF.